A single sample gave rise to the 15 T cell receptor beta chains below, sequenced in a study of cytomegalovirus exposure and HLA in healthy donors. The PCR was carried out with 60 Vbeta primers and 13 Jbeta primers. The table came from immunoSEQ multiplex PCR; TCRdb's copy has only in-frame clones and leaves some out. The listing records 140,000 to 150,000 clones. The sample was PBMCs. The source is a male donor in good health and CMV-seronegative.

The V and J genes are TRBV9 and TRBJ1-5; D gene unclear. Germline V lookup: CDR1 SGDLS, CDR2 YYNGEE. V lost 0 bases and J 5 bases, leaving 15 bases between the germline ends. The CDR3 sequence is 16 residues long. CDR3 DNA sequence: TGTGCCAGCAGCGTAGCTCCCAGGTATGGCCATCAGCCCCAGCATTTT. This gives the protein CASSVAPRYGHQPQHF.

This chain connects TRBV30 to TRBJ1-5, with D unclear. Trimming took 1 base from V and 6 from J, leaving 10 bases between them. Germline lookup yields CDR1 GTSNPN and CDR2 SVGIG (reference sequence). This CDR3 has 13 amino acids. CDR3 protein: CAWSGTSGQPQHF. CDR3 DNA sequence: TGTGCCTGGAGTGGGACTAGTGGTCAGCCCCAGCATTTT.

The CDR3 DNA reads TGTGCCAGCAGCTCCACAGGGAGCTATGGCTACACCTTC. Its translation: CASSSTGSYGYTF. V is TRBV7-2 and J is TRBJ1-2; TRBD1 is a possible D gene (6 bases). The CDR3 covers 13 residues. V gave up 4 bases and J gave up 4 bases, with 10 bases separating them. Germline V gene sequence: CDR1 SGHTA, CDR2 FQGNSA.

The chain has TRBV25-1 and TRBJ1-2; D is unclear. V shed 5 bases and J shed 4 bases, with 11 bases lying between them. The germline V gene encodes CDR1 MGHDK and CDR2 SYGVNS. The CDR3 spans 13 residues. The CDR3 nucleotides read TGTGCCAGCAGTCGTAGTGAGGGCTATGGCTACACCTTC. Amino acids: CASSRSEGYGYTF.

The rearrangement uses TRBV7-2 and TRBJ1-2, with 7 bases that match TRBD1. The CDR3 has 12 residues. The germline V gene has CDR1 SGHTA and CDR2 FQGNSA. The junction had 3 bases not matched to a gene; V was cut back by 4 bases and J by 7 bases. The CDR3, as DNA: TGTGCCAGCAGCTCCGACAGGGTTGGCTACACCTTC. Amino acid sequence: CASSSDRVGYTF.

The V and J genes are TRBV19 and TRBJ1-2, with 9 nucleotides matching TRBD1. With V trimmed by 5 bases and J by 6 bases, 10 bases remained unmatched. CDR3 size: 15 residues. The V gene's germline CDR1 is LNHDA and CDR2 SQIVND (reference sequence). CDR3 in DNA: TGTGCCAGTAGTCCTCGCCCCGACAGGGGGAATGGCTACACCTTC. Its translation is CASSPRPDRGNGYTF.

The rearrangement joins TRBV28 to TRBJ1-2; the D gene is possibly TRBD1 (6 bases). V was trimmed by 1 base and J by 4 bases, leaving 7 bases between them. In germline, CDR1 is MDHEN, CDR2 SYDVKM. The CDR3 contains 13 residues. This chain's CDR3 is CASSLLGGYGYTF. Here the CDR3 DNA reads TGTGCCAGCAGTTTATTAGGGGGCTATGGCTACACCTTC.

The rearrangement links TRBV30 to TRBJ1-5, with TRBD1 matching 7 bases. Germline assignment: CDR1 GTSNPN and CDR2 SVGIG (reference sequence). The CDR3 spans 15 residues. The ends lost 1 base at V and 7 bases at J; junction bases unmatched: 10. Here the CDR3 reads CAWSDAGTVSQPQHF. The CDR3 region has the DNA TGTGCCTGGAGTGACGCCGGGACAGTATCCCAGCCCCAGCATTTT.

The V and J genes are TRBV29-1 and TRBJ2-7; 9 positions match TRBD1. The ends lost 4 bases at V and 5 bases at J; junction bases unmatched: 9. The CDR3 totals 14 residues. Germline V lookup: CDR1 SQVTM, CDR2 ANQGSEA. CDR3 region: CSVVKYRQGDEQYF. The CDR3 coding sequence is TGCAGCGTTGTTAAATATCGACAGGGGGACGAGCAGTACTTC.

To note about this clone: The sample carries other DNA sequences with the same CDR3. The V gene is TRBV6-5, the J gene TRBJ1-5, with a weak D call TRBD1 (6 bases). V lost 2 bases, J lost 7 bases, and 9 bases lay in between. The germline CDR1 and CDR2 sequences are MNHEY and SVGAGI. The CDR3 totals 13 residues. The CDR3: CASSYQGNQPQHF. CDR3 nucleotide sequence: TGTGCCAGCAGTTACCAGGGGAACCAGCCCCAGCATTTT.

The rearrangement links TRBV28 to TRBJ2-2; perhaps TRBD2 as D (5 bases). CDR3 length equals 12 residues. Between the trimmed V and J ends, which lost 11 bases and 1 base, there was a span of 8 bases. Germline values: CDR1 MDHEN, CDR2 SYDVKM. CDR3 residues: CAAGRNTGELFF. CDR3 coding DNA: TGTGCCGCGGGTAGGAACACCGGGGAGCTGTTTTTT.

This chain connects TRBV6-5 to TRBJ2-2; possibly TRBD2 for D (6 bases). V was trimmed by 11 bases and J by 4 bases, leaving 11 bases between them. CDR1 and CDR2 (germline): MNHEY, SVGAGI. The length of the CDR3 is 12 residues. In DNA, the CDR3 is TGTGCCCTGGGACTTCTCACCGGGGAGCTGTTTTTT. This encodes CALGLLTGELFF.

Turning to this clone: The same CDR3 arises from other DNA sequences in this sample as well. The rearrangement uses TRBV30 and TRBJ2-7, with TRBD2 identical over 8 bases. With V trimmed by 2 bases and J by 6 bases, 18 bases remained unmatched. Per the germline V gene, CDR1 is GTSNPN and CDR2 is SVGIG (reference sequence). The CDR3 extends over 17 amino acids. The CDR3 is CAWSLSLMGGRWGEQYF. The CDR3 coding sequence is TGTGCCTGGAGTCTCTCCCTGATGGGCGGGAGGTGGGGCGAGCAGTACTTC.

The CDR3 DNA reads as TGTGCCAGCAGCCAAGATAGAGCAGGGGGCTATTCACCCCTCCACTTT. It codes for CASSQDRAGGYSPLHF. This chain links TRBV4-2 with TRBJ1-6; TRBD1 matches 8 bases. The CDR3 extends over 16 amino acids. The germline gives CDR1 LGHNA, CDR2 YNFKEQ. J lost 8 bases, V lost 0 bases, and 6 bases had no gene match.

The chain recombines TRBV2 with TRBJ2-1; the D gene is possibly TRBD2 (7 bases). The CDR3 loop spans 16 amino acids. Germline CDR1 is SNHLY and CDR2 is FYNNEI. Trimming pared 6 bases from V and 0 bases from J, leaving 15 bases between. This CDR3 reads CASRGGAGASYNEQFF. CDR3 sequence (DNA): TGTGCCAGCAGGGGTGGTGCGGGGGCCTCCTACAATGAGCAGTTCTTC.